The TCR beta chain described here comes from a study of vaccination effects on CD4 cells after COVID-19. V lost 3 bases and J 0 bases, leaving 8 bases between the germline ends. This CDR3 has 14 residues. Germline lookup yields CDR1 GTSNPN and CDR2 SVGIG (reference sequence). This clone was seen once. Its specificity is not known. Study results and limitations: Clonal contraction was marked in infection- and vaccine-induced clones late after vaccination.

Pools of viral peptides were used by the ViraFEST assay to expand antigen-specific CD4+ T cells ahead of sequencing. An approximately ten-day culture period preceded the isolation of CD4+ T cells. All study participants received two doses of BNT162b2 or mRNA-1273 vaccine. For each well, two million PBMC were cultured with 10 IU/ml IL-2 and 9.5 to 10 ug/ml peptides. TCRdb's copy holds only in-frame clones and misses some; the assay was immunoSEQ multiplex PCR. The data hold approximately 15,000 clones, with about 70% observed a single time. The receptor was derived from a human donor who received a COVID-19 vaccine. The chain couples TRBV30 to TRBJ2-2; the D gene is possibly TRBD1 (6 bases). The input for sequencing was CD4+ T cells from PBMCs cultured with HCoV-NL63 spike peptides, taken after COVID-19 vaccination. Here the CDR3 DNA reads TGTGCCTGGAGGGGGACAACGAACACCGGGGAGCTGTTTTTT. The encoded protein is CAWRGTTNTGELFF.